This TCR beta chain was profiled in a study of identifying expanded T cells in peripheral blood. Whole-study findings and limits: About 1.3 clones differed between technical replicates, versus approximately 16 and 19 over time. Across healthy donors, higher total template counts meant significantly greater approximately 2-week count variance.

During the collection period, no donor immune events like infections were recorded. This clone was counted once. The antigen remains undetermined. Per germline, CDR1 SGDLS and CDR2 YYNGEE. This CDR3 has 15 residues. V was shortened by 2 bases and J by 0 bases, with 9 bases between the two germline ends. Sequencing was performed with immunoSEQ multiplex PCR; in TCRdb, only in-frame clones are kept and a portion is missing. Of more than 65,000 clones in the sample, about 91% were seen once. The TCR was taken from a person aged 18-70 years in good health. Source material: blood. V usage is TRBV9 and J usage is TRBJ1-3, with D unclear. Written as DNA, the CDR3 is TGTGCCAGCAGCGTTTCTGCGAGCTCTGGAAACACCATATATTTT. Its translation is CASSVSASSGNTIYF.